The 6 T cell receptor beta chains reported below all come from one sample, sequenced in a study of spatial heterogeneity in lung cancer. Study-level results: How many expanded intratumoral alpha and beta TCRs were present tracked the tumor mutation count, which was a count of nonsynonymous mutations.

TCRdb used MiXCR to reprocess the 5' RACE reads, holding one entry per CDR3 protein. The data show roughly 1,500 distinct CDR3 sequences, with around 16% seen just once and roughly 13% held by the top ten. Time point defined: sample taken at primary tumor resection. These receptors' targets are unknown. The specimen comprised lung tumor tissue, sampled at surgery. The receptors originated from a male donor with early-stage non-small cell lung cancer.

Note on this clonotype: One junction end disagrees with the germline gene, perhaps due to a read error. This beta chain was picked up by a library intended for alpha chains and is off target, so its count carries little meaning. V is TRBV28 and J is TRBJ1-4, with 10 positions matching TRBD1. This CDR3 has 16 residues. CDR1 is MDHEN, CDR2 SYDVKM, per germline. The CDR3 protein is CASSPSGTGDMEKLSF. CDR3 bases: TGTGCCAGCAGCCCCTCCGGGACAGGGGATATGGAAAAACTGTCTTTT.

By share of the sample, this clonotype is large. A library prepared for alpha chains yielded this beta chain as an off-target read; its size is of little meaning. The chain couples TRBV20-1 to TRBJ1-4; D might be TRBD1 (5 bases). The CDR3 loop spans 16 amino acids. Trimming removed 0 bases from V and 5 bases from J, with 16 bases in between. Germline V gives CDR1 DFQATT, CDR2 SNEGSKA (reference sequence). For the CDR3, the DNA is TGCAGTGCTAGAGATAACCGAGGGGCGGGGAATGAAAAACTGTTTTTT. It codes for CSARDNRGAGNEKLFF.

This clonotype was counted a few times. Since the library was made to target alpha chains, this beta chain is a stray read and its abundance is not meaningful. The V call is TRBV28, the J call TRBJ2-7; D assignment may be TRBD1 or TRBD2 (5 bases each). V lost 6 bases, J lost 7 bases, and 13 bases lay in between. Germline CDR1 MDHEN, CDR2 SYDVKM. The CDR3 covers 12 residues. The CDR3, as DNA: TGTGCCAGCAGACCGGGACCTAGGGAGCAGTACTTC. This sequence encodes CASRPGPREQYF.

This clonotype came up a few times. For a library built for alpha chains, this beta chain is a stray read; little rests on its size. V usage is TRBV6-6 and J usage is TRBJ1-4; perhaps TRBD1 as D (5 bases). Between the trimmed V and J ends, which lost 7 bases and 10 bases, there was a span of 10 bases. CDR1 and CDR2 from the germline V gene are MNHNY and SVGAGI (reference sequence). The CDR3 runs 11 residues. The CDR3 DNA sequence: TGTGCCAGCACGGGGGGGGGAAAACTGTTTTTT. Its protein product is CASTGGGKLFF.

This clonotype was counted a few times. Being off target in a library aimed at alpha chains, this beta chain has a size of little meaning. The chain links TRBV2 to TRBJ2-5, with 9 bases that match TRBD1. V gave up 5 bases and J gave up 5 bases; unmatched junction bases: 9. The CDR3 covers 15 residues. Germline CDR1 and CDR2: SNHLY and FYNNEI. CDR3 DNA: TGTGCCAGCAGTTCACCCGGGACAGGGCTTGAGACCCAGTACTTC. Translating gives CASSSPGTGLETQYF.

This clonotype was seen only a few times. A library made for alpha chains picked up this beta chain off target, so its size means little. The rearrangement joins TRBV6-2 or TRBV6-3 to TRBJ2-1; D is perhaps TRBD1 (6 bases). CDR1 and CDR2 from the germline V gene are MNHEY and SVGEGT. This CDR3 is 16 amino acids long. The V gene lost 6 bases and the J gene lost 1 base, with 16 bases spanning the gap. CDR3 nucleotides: TGTGCCAGCAGGGGGATCAGGACAGATTCCTACAATGAGCAGTTCTTC. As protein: CASRGIRTDSYNEQFF.